This paragraph reports one T cell receptor beta chain. Clones were sequenced by immunoSEQ multiplex PCR, and TCRdb holds only the in-frame ones, with some missing. The table shows approximately 240,000 clones, with 87% occurring only once. The source of the sample is a study of blood T cell repertoires in COVID-19. The CDR3 is made up of 16 amino acids. Trimming took 1 base from V and 4 from J, leaving 16 bases between them. CDR1 and CDR2 from the germline V gene are SGHAT and FQNNGV. The sequenced sample consisted of PBMCs or T cells enriched from blood (not recorded which). The source is a woman aged 25 to 39 with acute COVID-19. V and J are TRBV11-2 and TRBJ1-2; perhaps TRBD1 as D (5 bases). Here the CDR3 DNA reads TGTGCCAGCAGCTTAGGGGGAAACCCAAGGGGCTATGGCTACACCTTC. Translated, it gives CASSLGGNPRGYGYTF.